This T cell receptor beta chain is from a study of response to subunit inactivated influenza vaccine. One entry per CDR3 protein results from TCRdb running MiXCR on the RT-PCR reads. Found here are about 190,000 distinct CDR3 sequences, around 14% of them singletons; the top ten hold about 25%. CDR1 and CDR2 from the germline V gene are MNHEY and SMNVEV (reference sequence). V gave up 1 base and J gave up 5 bases, with 9 bases separating them. There are 14 residues in the CDR3. This clonotype was counted at least ten times. This clonotype was sampled from a man between 50 and 59 years old who received an inactivated influenza vaccine. J is TRBJ2-1 and V is TRBV27, with D hard to call. The input for sequencing was CD8+ T cells sorted from PBMCs, taken roughly 5 days after vaccination. CDR3 protein: CASSLWAGNNEQFF. CDR3 in DNA: TGTGCCAGCAGTTTATGGGCTGGAAACAATGAGCAGTTCTTC.